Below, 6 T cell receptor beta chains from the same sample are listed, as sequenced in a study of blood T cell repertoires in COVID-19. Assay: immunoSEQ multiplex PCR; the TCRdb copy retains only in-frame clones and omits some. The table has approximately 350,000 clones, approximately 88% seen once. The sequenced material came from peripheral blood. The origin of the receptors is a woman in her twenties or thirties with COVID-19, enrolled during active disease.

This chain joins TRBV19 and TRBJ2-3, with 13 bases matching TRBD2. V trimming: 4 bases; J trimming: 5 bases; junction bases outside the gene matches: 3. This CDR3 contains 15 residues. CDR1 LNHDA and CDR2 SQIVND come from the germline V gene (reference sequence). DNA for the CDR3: TGTGCCAGTAGTACTCGGACTAGCGGGAGAGATACGCAGTATTTT. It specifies CASSTRTSGRDTQYF.

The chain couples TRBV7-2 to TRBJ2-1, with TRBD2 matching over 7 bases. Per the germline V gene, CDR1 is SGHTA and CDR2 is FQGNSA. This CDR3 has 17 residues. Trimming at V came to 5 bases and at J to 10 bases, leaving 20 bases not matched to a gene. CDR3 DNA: TGTGCCAGCAGCCTATTGGGCGGTAGCGGAGCGGGGCGGGAGCAGTTCTTC. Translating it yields CASSLLGGSGAGREQFF. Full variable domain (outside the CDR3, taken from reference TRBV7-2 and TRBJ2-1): GAGVSQSPSNKVTEKGKDVELRCDPISGHTALYWYRQSLGQGLEFLIYFQGNSAPDKSGLPSDRFSAERTGGSVSTLTIQRTQQEDSAVYLCASSLLGGSGAGREQFFGPGTRLTVL.

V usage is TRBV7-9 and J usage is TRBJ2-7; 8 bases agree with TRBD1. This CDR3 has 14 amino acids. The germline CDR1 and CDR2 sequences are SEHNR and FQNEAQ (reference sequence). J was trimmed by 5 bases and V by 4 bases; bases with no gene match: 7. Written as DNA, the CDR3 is TGTGCCAGCAGCTCAGGGGGCGCGTTCCACGAGCAGTACGTC. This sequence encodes CASSSGGAFHEQYV.

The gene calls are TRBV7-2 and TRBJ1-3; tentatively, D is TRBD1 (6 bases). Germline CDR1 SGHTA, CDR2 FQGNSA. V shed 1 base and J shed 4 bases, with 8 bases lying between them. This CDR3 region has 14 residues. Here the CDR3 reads CASSLDDRGNTIYF. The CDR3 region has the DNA TGTGCCAGCAGCTTAGACGACAGGGGAAACACCATATATTTT.

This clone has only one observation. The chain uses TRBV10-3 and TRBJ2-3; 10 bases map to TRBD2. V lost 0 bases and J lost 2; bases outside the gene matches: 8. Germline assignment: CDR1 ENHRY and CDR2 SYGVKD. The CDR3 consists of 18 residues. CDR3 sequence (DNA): TGTGCCATCAGTGAGTCAAGTTTGACTAGCGGGTTCACAGATACGCAGTATTTT. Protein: CAISESSLTSGFTDTQYF.

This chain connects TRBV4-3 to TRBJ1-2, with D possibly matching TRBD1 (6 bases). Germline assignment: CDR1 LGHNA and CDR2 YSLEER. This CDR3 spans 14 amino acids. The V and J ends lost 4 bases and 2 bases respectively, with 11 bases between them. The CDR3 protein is CASSPDQGNYGYTF. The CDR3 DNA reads TGCGCCAGCAGCCCAGATCAGGGGAACTATGGCTACACCTTC.